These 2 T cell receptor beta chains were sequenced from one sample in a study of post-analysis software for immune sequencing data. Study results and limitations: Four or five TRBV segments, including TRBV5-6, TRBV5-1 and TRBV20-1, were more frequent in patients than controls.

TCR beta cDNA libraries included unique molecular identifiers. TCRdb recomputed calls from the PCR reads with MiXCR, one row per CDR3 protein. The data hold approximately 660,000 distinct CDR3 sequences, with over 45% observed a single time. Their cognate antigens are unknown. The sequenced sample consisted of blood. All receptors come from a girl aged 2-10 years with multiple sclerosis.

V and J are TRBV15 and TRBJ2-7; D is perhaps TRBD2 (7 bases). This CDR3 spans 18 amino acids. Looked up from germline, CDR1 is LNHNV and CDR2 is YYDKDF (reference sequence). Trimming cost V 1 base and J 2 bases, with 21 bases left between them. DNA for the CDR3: TGTGCCACCAGCAGAGTTCAGGGGCCTAGCGGTCTTACCTACGAGCAGTACTTC. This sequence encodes CATSRVQGPSGLTYEQYF.

CDR3: CASSEALGSEGYGYTF. In DNA form, the CDR3 reads TGTGCCAGCAGTGAAGCGCTAGGGTCGGAAGGCTATGGCTACACCTTC. The chain employs TRBV2 and TRBJ1-2, with D unresolved. V lost 0 bases and J 4 bases, leaving 15 bases between the germline ends. The CDR3 length is 16 residues. The germline CDR1 and CDR2 sequences are SNHLY and FYNNEI.